These T cell receptor beta chains were read from a single sample in a study of cytomegalovirus exposure and HLA in healthy donors. This table comes from immunoSEQ multiplex PCR, and its TCRdb copy is limited to in-frame clones, with some not included. This sample's clone table lists 40,000 to 45,000 clones. The sequenced sample consisted of PBMCs. The receptor set was obtained from a young man in good health and CMV-seronegative. The CDR3 runs from the conserved cysteine through the conserved F or W. The D gene is left open where the match is weak.

v_call: TRBV18
j_call: TRBJ2-1
d_call: .
cdr3_nt: TGTGCCAGCTCACCACCCCAGGTATACAATGAGCAGTTCTTC
cdr3_aa: CASSPPQVYNEQFF

v_call: TRBV29-1
j_call: TRBJ2-7
d_call: .
cdr3_nt: TGCAGCGTTGCTTCCTTATTCGGGAGAGCCTACGAGCAGTACTTC
cdr3_aa: CSVASLFGRAYEQYF

v_call: TRBV7-9
j_call: TRBJ1-4
d_call: TRBD1
cdr3_nt: TGTGCCAGCAGCTCCCGAGTACAGGGGGAGGGAAAACTGTTTTTT
cdr3_aa: CASSSRVQGEGKLFF

v_call: TRBV5-6
j_call: TRBJ1-5
d_call: .
cdr3_nt: TGTGCCAGCAGCGGGCAGTTCAATCAGCCCCAGCATTTT
cdr3_aa: CASSGQFNQPQHF

v_call: TRBV6-1
j_call: TRBJ1-2
d_call: .
cdr3_nt: TGTGCCAGCAATGAACGCGGGGATTCGGTGTCCGGCTACACCTTC
cdr3_aa: CASNERGDSVSGYTF

v_call: TRBV15
j_call: TRBJ1-1
d_call: .
cdr3_nt: TGTGCCACCAGCGAAGCCCAGGTCCGAAACACTGAAGCTTTCTTT
cdr3_aa: CATSEAQVRNTEAFF

v_call: TRBV27
j_call: TRBJ1-2
d_call: .
cdr3_nt: TGTGCCAGCCGAATCAGGGGCGGCGGCTACACCTTC
cdr3_aa: CASRIRGGGYTF

v_call: TRBV7-2
j_call: TRBJ2-7
d_call: TRBD2
cdr3_nt: TGTGCCAGCAGCTTAGACGGGAGGGCCTTAAGCGAGCAGTACTTC
cdr3_aa: CASSLDGRALSEQYF

v_call: TRBV4-3
j_call: TRBJ1-2
d_call: .
cdr3_nt: TGCGCCAGCAGCCAGAGGGACGGTAGGGAGGGACTTTATGGCTACACCTTC
cdr3_aa: CASSQRDGREGLYGYTF

v_call: TRBV5-1
j_call: TRBJ2-3
d_call: TRBD1
cdr3_nt: TGCGCCAGCAGCCTCGGGCAGGGGGTAGATACGCAGTATTTT
cdr3_aa: CASSLGQGVDTQYF

v_call: TRBV7-2
j_call: TRBJ2-7
d_call: TRBD2
cdr3_nt: TGTGCCAGCAGGCCCGGGACTAGCGGGGGGGCGGGATCCTACGAGCAGTACTTC
cdr3_aa: CASRPGTSGGAGSYEQYF

v_call: TRBV30
j_call: TRBJ2-1
d_call: TRBD1
cdr3_nt: TGTGCCTGGGATCCCGCAGGGGGCAACCCCACGGAGCAGTTCTTC
cdr3_aa: CAWDPAGGNPTEQFF

v_call: TRBV6-5
j_call: TRBJ1-2
d_call: .
cdr3_nt: TGTGCCAGCAGTTTGGGAGCCTATGGCTACACCTTC
cdr3_aa: CASSLGAYGYTF

v_call: TRBV11-2
j_call: TRBJ2-3
d_call: TRBD2
cdr3_nt: TGTGCCAGCAGCTTAGACTCGGGACTAGCGGGTACAGATACGCAGTATTTT
cdr3_aa: CASSLDSGLAGTDTQYF

v_call: TRBV4-2
j_call: TRBJ1-2
d_call: .
cdr3_nt: TGTGCCAGCAGCCAAGATCTAGGTCGGGTAGGCTACACCTTC
cdr3_aa: CASSQDLGRVGYTF

v_call: TRBV29-1
j_call: TRBJ2-5
d_call: TRBD2
cdr3_nt: TGCAGCGTCGGTAGAAACCCCCTAACTAGCGGGGGTGAGACCCAGTACTTC
cdr3_aa: CSVGRNPLTSGGETQYF

v_call: TRBV4-1
j_call: TRBJ2-7
d_call: TRBD2
cdr3_nt: TGCGCCAGCAGCCAAGCCCTAGCGGGCCTGGGGGAGCAGTACTTC
cdr3_aa: CASSQALAGLGEQYF

v_call: TRBV6-9
j_call: TRBJ2-2
d_call: .
cdr3_nt: TGTGCCAGCAGCCCCGCGGGGGAGCTGTTTTTT
cdr3_aa: CASSPAGELFF

v_call: TRBV6-5
j_call: TRBJ2-5
d_call: .
cdr3_nt: TGTGCCAGCAGTTACGAGGAGAACCAGTACTTC
cdr3_aa: CASSYEENQYF

v_call: TRBV7-9
j_call: TRBJ1-1
d_call: TRBD1
cdr3_nt: TGTGCCAGCAGCCTAGCAGGGGGCCCTGAAGCTTTCTTT
cdr3_aa: CASSLAGGPEAFF

v_call: TRBV18
j_call: TRBJ1-1
d_call: .
cdr3_nt: TGTGCCAGCTCACCAAGGCGACAGATGAACACTGAAGCTTTCTTT
cdr3_aa: CASSPRRQMNTEAFF

v_call: TRBV5-6
j_call: TRBJ1-3
d_call: .
cdr3_nt: TGTGCCAGCAGCTCCCTACGGGAAGGCTTAGTCTCTGGAAACACCATATATTTT
cdr3_aa: CASSSLREGLVSGNTIYF

v_call: TRBV15
j_call: TRBJ1-3
d_call: .
cdr3_nt: TGTGCCACCAGCAACAGGGTCACCGGAAACACCATATATTTT
cdr3_aa: CATSNRVTGNTIYF

v_call: TRBV15
j_call: TRBJ2-5
d_call: .
cdr3_nt: TGTGCCACCAGCAGAGATCGGACAGAGGGTATGGAGACCCAGTACTTC
cdr3_aa: CATSRDRTEGMETQYF

v_call: TRBV6-6
j_call: TRBJ2-7
d_call: .
cdr3_nt: TGTGCCAGCAGTTACTCGGCGGGCTACGAGCAGTACTTC
cdr3_aa: CASSYSAGYEQYF

v_call: TRBV28
j_call: TRBJ1-5
d_call: TRBD1
cdr3_nt: TGTGCCAGCAGTTCTGGACAGGGCCATCAGCCCCAGCATTTT
cdr3_aa: CASSSGQGHQPQHF

v_call: TRBV4-1
j_call: TRBJ2-2
d_call: .
cdr3_nt: TGCGCCAGCAGCCAAGACCACCGGGACTCCAACACCGGGGAGCTGTTTTTT
cdr3_aa: CASSQDHRDSNTGELFF

v_call: TRBV6-1
j_call: TRBJ2-3
d_call: TRBD2
cdr3_nt: TGTGCCAGCAGGACGATGTTGGCGGGGGGAGATACGCAGTATTTT
cdr3_aa: CASRTMLAGGDTQYF

v_call: TRBV5-1
j_call: TRBJ2-7
d_call: .
cdr3_nt: TGCGCCAGCAGCGACAGCACTGCCTACGAGCAGTACTTC
cdr3_aa: CASSDSTAYEQYF

v_call: TRBV19
j_call: TRBJ2-3
d_call: TRBD2
cdr3_nt: TGTGCCACGCAGACTAGCTTTGGGTTCGCAGATACGCAGTATTTT
cdr3_aa: CATQTSFGFADTQYF

v_call: TRBV6-1
j_call: TRBJ1-1
d_call: TRBD1
cdr3_nt: TGTGCCAGCAGCGCGACAGGGAGTCGGTCTGAAGCTTTCTTT
cdr3_aa: CASSATGSRSEAFF

v_call: TRBV29-1
j_call: TRBJ2-1
d_call: .
cdr3_nt: TGCAGCGTTGAAATAGTGAACTACAATGAGCAGTTCTTC
cdr3_aa: CSVEIVNYNEQFF

v_call: TRBV29-1
j_call: TRBJ2-2
d_call: .
cdr3_nt: TGCAGCGTTACTTTTACTTCGAACACCGGGGAGCTGTTTTTT
cdr3_aa: CSVTFTSNTGELFF

v_call: TRBV19
j_call: TRBJ2-7
d_call: .
cdr3_nt: TGTGCCAGTAGCTCTACCGCATCATACGAGCAGTACTTC
cdr3_aa: CASSSTASYEQYF

v_call: TRBV7-2
j_call: TRBJ1-2
d_call: .
cdr3_nt: TGTGCCAGCAGCTTAGAGGTGGCAGGGTTCGGCTACACCTTC
cdr3_aa: CASSLEVAGFGYTF

v_call: TRBV29-1
j_call: TRBJ2-3
d_call: TRBD2
cdr3_nt: TGCAGCCCCGCTGCCCTAGCGGGAATAGATACGCAGTATTTT
cdr3_aa: CSPAALAGIDTQYF

v_call: TRBV19
j_call: TRBJ1-1
d_call: .
cdr3_nt: TGTGCCAGTAGCCCCTTCGGGGGGTACACTGAAGCTTTCTTT
cdr3_aa: CASSPFGGYTEAFF

v_call: TRBV19
j_call: TRBJ2-7
d_call: .
cdr3_nt: TGTGCCAGTAGTTGGGGCAGGGACTACGAGCAGTACTTC
cdr3_aa: CASSWGRDYEQYF

v_call: TRBV4-2
j_call: TRBJ1-2
d_call: .
cdr3_nt: TGTGCCAGCAGCCAAGATGGGGCGGAAAGGGGTCATGGCTACACCTTC
cdr3_aa: CASSQDGAERGHGYTF

v_call: TRBV6-5
j_call: TRBJ2-5
d_call: .
cdr3_nt: TGTGCCAGCAGGAACCCGGGACTCGGAGGGACCCAGTACTTC
cdr3_aa: CASRNPGLGGTQYF